Shown below are 19 T cell receptor beta chains from a single sample sequenced in a study of blood T cell repertoires in COVID-19 (dated by TCRdb to about 2020). Library prep was done by the immunoSEQ multiplex PCR assay. Drawn from immuneACCESS, this table holds only the in-frame rearrangements with V and J called that TCRdb kept. Clones are partly lost; checked studies trace under half to an unresolved V gene and leave the rest unexplained. This sample comprises about 280,000 clones, roughly 85% of them detected only once. Roughly 14% of the sample is in the top ten clones. Sequencing input: peripheral blood. The receptor set was obtained from a human donor in a cohort sampled during active COVID-19.

The chain carries TRBV29-1 and TRBJ1-1, with D tentatively TRBD1 (6 bases). Germline CDR1 reads SQVTM; CDR2 reads ANQGSEA. V lost 7 bases to trimming and J lost 0 bases, with 15 bases between them. The CDR3 length is 14 residues. Here the CDR3 DNA reads TGCAGCGCCCGACGACAGGAAATGAACACTGAAGCTTTCTTT. It yields the protein CSARRQEMNTEAFF.

The J gene is TRBJ1-2, the V gene TRBV12-5, with 8 bases aligning to TRBD1. The CDR3 is made up of 14 amino acids. The germline V gene has CDR1 LGHNT and CDR2 FRNRAP. V lost 6 bases and J lost 10; bases outside the gene matches: 13. CDR3 DNA sequence: TGTGCTAGTGGATCTTCCAGGGGGCGGAAGGACTACACCTTC. Translating gives CASGSSRGRKDYTF.

The chain employs TRBV27 and TRBJ2-1, with D maybe TRBD1 (7 bases). The CDR3 extends over 15 amino acids. The germline V gene encodes CDR1 MNHEY and CDR2 SMNVEV (reference sequence). The ends were cut back, 5 bases at V and 12 bases at J, with 23 bases in the middle. The CDR3 DNA reads as TGTGCCAGCAGTGATTCCGGGACAGCCCCCGGGAGGCAGTTCTTC. Its translation: CASSDSGTAPGRQFF.

This clone was seen once. The chain combines TRBV19 with TRBJ2-3; the D gene is possibly TRBD2 (6 bases). The germline V gene has CDR1 LNHDA and CDR2 SQIVND (reference sequence). The CDR3 is made up of 14 amino acids. The V end was cut by 2 bases, the J end by 3 bases, with 9 bases between. This CDR3 is CASSIRAGTDTQYF. CDR3 sequence (DNA): TGTGCCAGTAGTATACGGGCGGGAACAGATACGCAGTATTTT.

The chain uses TRBV19 and TRBJ1-1, with 10 bases matching TRBD1. Germline values: CDR1 LNHDA, CDR2 SQIVND (reference sequence). The CDR3 has 17 amino acids. V lost 1 base to trimming and J lost 5 bases; unmatched junction nucleotides: 10. CDR3 sequence: CASSIATGGEGRTEAFF. CDR3 coding DNA: TGTGCCAGTAGTATAGCGACAGGGGGCGAGGGGAGGACTGAAGCTTTCTTT.

The V call is TRBV7-2, the J call TRBJ1-5; 7 positions match TRBD1. Per the germline V gene, CDR1 is SGHTA and CDR2 is FQGNSA. The V and J ends lost 2 bases and 4 bases, in that order; junction bases with no gene match: 5. The CDR3 contains 15 residues. CDR3 region: CASSLTSGGNQPQHF. The CDR3 DNA follows: TGTGCCAGCAGCTTAACCTCAGGGGGAAATCAGCCCCAGCATTTT. Variable domain in full (rest from reference TRBV7-2 and TRBJ1-5): GAGVSQSPSNKVTEKGKDVELRCDPISGHTALYWYRQSLGQGLEFLIYFQGNSAPDKSGLPSDRFSAERTGGSVSTLTIQRTQQEDSAVYLCASSLTSGGNQPQHFGDGTRLSIL.

V is TRBV7-9 and J is TRBJ2-1; TRBD2 agrees at 8 bases. V dropped 5 bases and J dropped 5; count of bases not matched to a gene: 5. In germline, CDR1 is SEHNR, CDR2 FQNEAQ (reference sequence). The CDR3 runs 14 residues. CDR3 in amino acids: CASSALADDNEQFF. The CDR3 nucleotides are TGTGCCAGCAGCGCACTAGCGGATGACAATGAGCAGTTCTTC.

As DNA, the CDR3 is TGTGCCAGCTCACCAGCAATGTCGGGAGGAGGCAATGAGCAGTTCTTC. Translated: CASSPAMSGGGNEQFF. V usage is TRBV18 and J usage is TRBJ2-1, with TRBD2 identical over 7 bases. V lost 2 bases, J lost 6 bases, and 10 bases stayed unmatched. This CDR3 is built from 16 residues. The germline V gene encodes CDR1 KGHSH and CDR2 LQKENI.

The chain combines TRBV2 with TRBJ1-2; TRBD1 is a possible D gene (5 bases). Germline V CDR1 and CDR2: SNHLY, FYNNEI. The CDR3 is 13 amino acids. V shed 9 bases and J shed 8 bases, with 19 bases lying between them. CDR3 amino acids: CARRGSGNGGYTF. CDR3 DNA sequence: TGTGCCAGAAGAGGCTCAGGGAACGGCGGCTACACCTTC.

The chain carries TRBV5-1 and TRBJ2-1; TRBD2 agrees at 7 bases. V gave up 2 bases and J gave up 6 bases; unmatched junction bases: 5. The germline gives CDR1 SGHRS, CDR2 YFSETQ. This CDR3 contains 14 residues. The CDR3 region is CASSLAGWRNEQFF. The CDR3 DNA reads TGCGCCAGCAGCTTAGCGGGATGGCGCAATGAGCAGTTCTTC.

This chain connects TRBV5-1 to TRBJ2-7, with 11 positions matching TRBD2. The CDR3 loop spans 15 amino acids. V was pared by 4 bases and J by 6 bases, with 9 bases of the junction left unmatched. Per germline, CDR1 SGHRS and CDR2 YFSETQ. This CDR3 reads CASSVTSGSGGEQYF. CDR3 bases: TGCGCCAGCAGCGTTACTAGCGGGAGTGGCGGCGAGCAGTACTTC.

This clone appeared a single time. The V gene is TRBV7-2, the J gene TRBJ1-4; D gene unclear. CDR1 is SGHTA and CDR2 is FQGNSA in the germline V gene. The CDR3 is 13 amino acids. The V end lost 5 bases, the J end lost 6 bases, and 10 bases lay between the germline ends. CDR3: CASSLRADEKLFF. For the CDR3, the DNA is TGTGCCAGCAGCCTAAGAGCCGATGAAAAACTGTTTTTT.

The chain employs TRBV19 and TRBJ1-2, with 8 bases aligning to TRBD1. With V trimmed by 5 bases and J by 4 bases, 12 bases remained unmatched. Germline assignment: CDR1 LNHDA and CDR2 SQIVND (reference sequence). The CDR3 is 16 amino acids. CDR3 loop: CASSGQGTLRAYGYTF. In DNA form, the CDR3 reads TGTGCCAGTAGTGGACAGGGAACCCTTCGGGCCTATGGCTACACCTTC.

The chain couples TRBV28 to TRBJ1-1, with TRBD1 as a possible D gene (6 bases). Per the germline V gene, CDR1 is MDHEN and CDR2 is SYDVKM. This CDR3 contains 14 residues. The germline V and J ends were trimmed by 7 bases and 10 bases, with 22 bases remaining between them. In DNA form, the CDR3 reads TGTGCCAGCACCTCGGGGGGCAACAGTAGGCCAGCTTTCTTT. Residues: CASTSGGNSRPAFF.

The chain is built from TRBV28 and TRBJ1-6; no clear D. V lost 3 bases to trimming and J lost 4 bases, with 10 bases between them. The CDR3 length is 15 residues. Germline values: CDR1 MDHEN, CDR2 SYDVKM. The CDR3: CASSFAEFYNSPLHF. DNA of the CDR3: TGTGCCAGCAGTTTTGCCGAGTTTTATAATTCACCCCTCCACTTT.

The chain joins TRBV3-1 (or the pseudogene TRBV3-2) to TRBJ1-5, with 10 bases that match TRBD1. Per the germline V gene, CDR1 is LGHDT and CDR2 is YNNKEL (reference sequence). The V and J ends lost 3 bases and 6 bases, in that order; junction bases with no gene match: 8. This CDR3 comprises 16 residues. CDR3 bases: TGTGCCAGCAGCCACTATTCCGGGACAGGGGTTCAGCCCCAGCATTTT. Amino acid sequence: CASSHYSGTGVQPQHF.

V gene TRBV27 combines with J gene TRBJ2-7, with D possibly matching TRBD1 (5 bases). V was cut by 6 bases and J by 2 bases, with 14 bases left in between. The CDR3 sequence is 14 residues long. Germline V lookup: CDR1 MNHEY, CDR2 SMNVEV (reference sequence). Here the CDR3 DNA reads TGTGCCAGCAGATGGGCCCTGGGGCCCTACGAGCAGTACTTC. Translated: CASRWALGPYEQYF.

The chain links TRBV6-5 to TRBJ1-2, with D maybe TRBD1 (5 bases). Trimming stripped 10 bases from V and 6 bases from J, with 18 bases between. CDR1 and CDR2 from the germline V gene are MNHEY and SVGAGI. CDR3 length: 13 amino acids. DNA for the CDR3: TGTGCCACCACCTTGACAGTCGGACATGGCTACACCTTC. This translates into CATTLTVGHGYTF.

The chain recombines TRBV18 with TRBJ2-2; D is possibly TRBD1 (5 bases). Germline CDR1 reads KGHSH; CDR2 reads LQKENI. V lost 5 bases, J lost 1 base, and 14 bases lay in between. The CDR3 length is 16 residues. The CDR3, as DNA: TGTGCCAGCTCAATCTTACAGGTGGGGAACACCGGGGAGCTGTTTTTT. This sequence encodes CASSILQVGNTGELFF.